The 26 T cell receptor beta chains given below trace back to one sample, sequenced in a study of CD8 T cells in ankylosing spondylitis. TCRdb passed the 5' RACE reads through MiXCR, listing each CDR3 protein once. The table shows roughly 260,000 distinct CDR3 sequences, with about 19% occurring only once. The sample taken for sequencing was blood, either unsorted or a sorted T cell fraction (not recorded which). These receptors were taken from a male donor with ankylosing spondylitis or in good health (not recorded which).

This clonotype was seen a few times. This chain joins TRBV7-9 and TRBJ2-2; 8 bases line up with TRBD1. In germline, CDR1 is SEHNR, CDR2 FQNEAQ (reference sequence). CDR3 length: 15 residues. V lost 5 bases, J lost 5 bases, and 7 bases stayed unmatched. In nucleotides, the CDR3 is TGTGCCAGCAGCGAAGGGACAGGCCAAACCGGGGAGCTGTTTTTT. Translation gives CASSEGTGQTGELFF.

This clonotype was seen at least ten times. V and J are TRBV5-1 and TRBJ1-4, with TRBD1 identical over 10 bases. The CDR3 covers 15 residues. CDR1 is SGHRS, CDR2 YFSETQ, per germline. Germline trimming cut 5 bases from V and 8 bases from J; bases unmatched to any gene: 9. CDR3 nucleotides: TGCGCCAGCAGACCAACTGGGGACAGGGGCGAAAAACTGTTTTTT. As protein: CASRPTGDRGEKLFF.

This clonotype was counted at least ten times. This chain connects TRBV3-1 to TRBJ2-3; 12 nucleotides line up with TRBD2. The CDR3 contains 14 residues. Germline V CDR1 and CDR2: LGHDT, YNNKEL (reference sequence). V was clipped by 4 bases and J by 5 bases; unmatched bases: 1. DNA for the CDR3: TGTGCCAGCAGCCCGACTAGCGGGAGAGATACGCAGTATTTT. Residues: CASSPTSGRDTQYF.

The CDR3 DNA sequence: TGTGCCTGGAGTGGGAGTGGGCACAATGAGCAGTTCTTC. It codes for CAWSGSGHNEQFF. V gene TRBV30 combines with J gene TRBJ2-1; D ambiguous. This CDR3 contains 13 residues. Trimming took off 1 base at V and 5 bases at J, with 9 bases between the two ends. CDR1 is GTSNPN and CDR2 is SVGIG in the germline V gene (reference sequence).

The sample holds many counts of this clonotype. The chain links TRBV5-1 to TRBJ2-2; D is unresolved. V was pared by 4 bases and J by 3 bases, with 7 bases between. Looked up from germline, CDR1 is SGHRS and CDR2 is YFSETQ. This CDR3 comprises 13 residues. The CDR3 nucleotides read TGCGCCAGCAGCCTCTCTGACACCGGGGAGCTGTTTTTT. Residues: CASSLSDTGELFF.

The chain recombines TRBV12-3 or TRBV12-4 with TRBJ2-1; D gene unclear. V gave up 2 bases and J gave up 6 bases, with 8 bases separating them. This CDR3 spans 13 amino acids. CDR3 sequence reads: CASSLHSLNEQFF. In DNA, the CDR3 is TGTGCCAGCAGTTTACACAGTCTCAATGAGCAGTTCTTC.

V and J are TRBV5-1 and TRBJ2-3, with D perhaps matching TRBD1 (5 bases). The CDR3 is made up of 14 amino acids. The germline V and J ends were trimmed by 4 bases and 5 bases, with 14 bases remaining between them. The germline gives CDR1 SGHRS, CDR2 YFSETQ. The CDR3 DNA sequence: TGCGCCAGCAGCCAGTTATCAGGGAAAGATACGCAGTATTTT. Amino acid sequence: CASSQLSGKDTQYF.

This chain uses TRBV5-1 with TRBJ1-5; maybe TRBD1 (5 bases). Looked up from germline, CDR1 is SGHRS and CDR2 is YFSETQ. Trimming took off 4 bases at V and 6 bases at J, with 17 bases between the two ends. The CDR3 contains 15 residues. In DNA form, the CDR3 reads TGCGCCAGCAGCCCGGGAGGGACGGGGACTCAGCCCCAGCATTTT. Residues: CASSPGGTGTQPQHF.

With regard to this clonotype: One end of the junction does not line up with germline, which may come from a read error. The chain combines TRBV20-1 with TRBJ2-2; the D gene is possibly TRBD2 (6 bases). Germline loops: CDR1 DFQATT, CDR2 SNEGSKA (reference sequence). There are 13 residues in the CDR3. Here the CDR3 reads CSTSPRPTGELFF. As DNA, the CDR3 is TGCAGTACTAGCCCCAGGCCGACCGGGGAGCTGTTTTTT.

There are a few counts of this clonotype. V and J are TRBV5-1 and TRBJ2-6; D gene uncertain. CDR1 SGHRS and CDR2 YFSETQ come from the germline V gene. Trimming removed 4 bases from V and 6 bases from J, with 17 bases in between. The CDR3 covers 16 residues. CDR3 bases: TGCGCCAGCAGCAAATTCGACCGTCTGTCGGCCAACGTCCTGACTTTC. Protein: CASSKFDRLSANVLTF.

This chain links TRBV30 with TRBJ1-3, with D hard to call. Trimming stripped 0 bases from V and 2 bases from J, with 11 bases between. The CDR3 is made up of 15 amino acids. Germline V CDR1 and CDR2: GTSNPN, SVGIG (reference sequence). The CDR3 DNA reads TGTGCCTGGAGTGTCGCAGTCCGAGCTGGAAACACCATATATTTT. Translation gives CAWSVAVRAGNTIYF. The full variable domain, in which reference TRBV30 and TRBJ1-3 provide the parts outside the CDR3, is SQTIHQWPATLVQPVGSPLSLECTVEGTSNPNLYWYRQAAGRGLQLLFYSVGIGQISSEVPQNLSASRPQDRQFILSSKKLLLSDSGFYLCAWSVAVRAGNTIYFGEGSWLTVV.

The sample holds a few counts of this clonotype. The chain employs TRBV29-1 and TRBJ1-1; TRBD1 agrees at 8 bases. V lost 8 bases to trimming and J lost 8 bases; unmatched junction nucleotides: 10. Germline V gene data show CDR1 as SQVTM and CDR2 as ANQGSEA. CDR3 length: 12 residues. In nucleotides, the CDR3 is TGCAGCACCCGACAGGGGCTGTCGGAAGCTTTCTTT. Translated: CSTRQGLSEAFF.

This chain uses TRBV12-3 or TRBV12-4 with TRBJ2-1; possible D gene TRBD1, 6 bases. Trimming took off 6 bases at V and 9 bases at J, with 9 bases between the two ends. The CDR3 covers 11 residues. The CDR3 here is CASSRDIEQFF. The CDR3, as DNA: TGTGCCAGCAGCAGGGACATTGAGCAGTTCTTC.

CDR3 nucleotides: TGCAGCGTTCGATCAATTGGTGGTGAGCAGTTCTTC. This gives the protein CSVRSIGGEQFF. This rearrangement joins TRBV29-1 to TRBJ2-1; no firm D call. V was cut by 5 bases and J by 9 bases, with 14 bases left in between. Germline V gene data show CDR1 as SQVTM and CDR2 as ANQGSEA. The CDR3 is made up of 12 amino acids.

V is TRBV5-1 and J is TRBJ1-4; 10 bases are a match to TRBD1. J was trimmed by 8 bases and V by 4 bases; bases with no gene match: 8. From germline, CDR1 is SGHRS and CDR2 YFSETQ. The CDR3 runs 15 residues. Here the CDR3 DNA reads TGCGCCAGCAGCCCCGGACAGGGGGAAGAAGAAAAACTGTTTTTT. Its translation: CASSPGQGEEEKLFF.

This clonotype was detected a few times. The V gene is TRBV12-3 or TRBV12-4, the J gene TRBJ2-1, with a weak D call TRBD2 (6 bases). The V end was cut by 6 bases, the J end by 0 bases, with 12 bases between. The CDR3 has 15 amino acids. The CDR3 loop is CASSFAGSSYNEQFF. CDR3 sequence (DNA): TGTGCCAGCAGCTTTGCGGGGAGCTCCTACAATGAGCAGTTCTTC.

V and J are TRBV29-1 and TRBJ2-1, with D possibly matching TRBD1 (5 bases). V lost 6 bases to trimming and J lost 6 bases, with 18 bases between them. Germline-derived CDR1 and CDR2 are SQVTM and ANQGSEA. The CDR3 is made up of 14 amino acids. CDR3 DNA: TGCAGCGTGGATACAGGTAGAGTCGCCAATGAGCAGTTCTTC. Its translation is CSVDTGRVANEQFF.

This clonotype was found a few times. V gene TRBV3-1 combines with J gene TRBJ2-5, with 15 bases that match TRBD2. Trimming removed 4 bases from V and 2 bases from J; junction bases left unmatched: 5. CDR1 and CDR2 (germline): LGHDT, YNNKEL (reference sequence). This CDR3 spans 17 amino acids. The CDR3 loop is CASSPGLAGGGQETQYF. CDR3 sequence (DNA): TGTGCCAGCAGCCCGGGACTAGCGGGAGGAGGGCAAGAGACCCAGTACTTC.

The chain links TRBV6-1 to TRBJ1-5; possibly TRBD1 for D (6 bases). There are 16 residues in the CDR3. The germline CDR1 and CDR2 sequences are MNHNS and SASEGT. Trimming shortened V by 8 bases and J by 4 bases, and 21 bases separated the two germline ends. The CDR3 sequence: CASGGTHSEGNQPQHF. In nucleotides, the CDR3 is TGTGCCAGCGGAGGGACACATTCGGAGGGGAATCAGCCCCAGCATTTT.

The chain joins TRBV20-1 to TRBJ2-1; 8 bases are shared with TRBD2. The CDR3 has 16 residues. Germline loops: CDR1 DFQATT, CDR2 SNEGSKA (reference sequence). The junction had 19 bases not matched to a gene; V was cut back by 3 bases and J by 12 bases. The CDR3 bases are TGCAGTGCTAGGCCCCGGGGGGGGGCGCCCGAAAGGGGGCAGTTCTTC. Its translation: CSARPRGGAPERGQFF.

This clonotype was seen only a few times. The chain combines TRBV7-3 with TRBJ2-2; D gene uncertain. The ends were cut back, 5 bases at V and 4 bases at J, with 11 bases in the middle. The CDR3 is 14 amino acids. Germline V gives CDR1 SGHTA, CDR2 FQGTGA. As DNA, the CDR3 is TGTGCCAGCAGCCCTGGTGGCGGCACCGGGGAGCTGTTTTTT. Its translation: CASSPGGGTGELFF.

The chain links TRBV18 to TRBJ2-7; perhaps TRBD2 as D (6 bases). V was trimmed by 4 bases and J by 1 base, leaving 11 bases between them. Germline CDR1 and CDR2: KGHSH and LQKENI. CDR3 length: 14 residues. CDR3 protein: CASSQGLPSYEQYV. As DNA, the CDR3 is TGTGCCAGCTCACAGGGACTCCCATCCTACGAGCAGTACGTC.

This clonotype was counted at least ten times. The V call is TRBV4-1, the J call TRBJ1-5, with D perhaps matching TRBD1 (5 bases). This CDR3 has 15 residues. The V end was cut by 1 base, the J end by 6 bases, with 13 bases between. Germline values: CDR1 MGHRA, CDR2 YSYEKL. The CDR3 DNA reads TGCGCCAGCAGCCAAGTTTGGGGCTCTGCTCAGCCCCAGCATTTT. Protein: CASSQVWGSAQPQHF.

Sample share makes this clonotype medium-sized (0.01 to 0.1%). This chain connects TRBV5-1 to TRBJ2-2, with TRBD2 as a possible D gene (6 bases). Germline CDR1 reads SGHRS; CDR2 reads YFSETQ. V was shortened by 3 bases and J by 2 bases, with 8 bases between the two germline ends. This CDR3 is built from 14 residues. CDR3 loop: CASSSGTNTGELFF. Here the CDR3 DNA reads TGCGCCAGCAGCTCCGGGACTAACACCGGGGAGCTGTTTTTT.

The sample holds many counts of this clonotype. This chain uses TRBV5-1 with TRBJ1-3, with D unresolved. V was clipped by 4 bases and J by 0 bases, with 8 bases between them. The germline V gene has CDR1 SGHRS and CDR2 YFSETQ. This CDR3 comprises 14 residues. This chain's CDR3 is CASSRGDSGNTIYF. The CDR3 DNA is TGCGCCAGCAGCCGCGGGGACTCTGGAAACACCATATATTTT.

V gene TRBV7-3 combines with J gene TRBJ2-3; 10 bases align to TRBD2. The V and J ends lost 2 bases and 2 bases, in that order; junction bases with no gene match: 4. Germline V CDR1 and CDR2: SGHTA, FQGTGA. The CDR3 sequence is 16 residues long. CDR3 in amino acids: CASSLEGLAYTDTQYF. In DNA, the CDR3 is TGTGCCAGCAGCTTAGAGGGACTAGCGTACACAGATACGCAGTATTTT.